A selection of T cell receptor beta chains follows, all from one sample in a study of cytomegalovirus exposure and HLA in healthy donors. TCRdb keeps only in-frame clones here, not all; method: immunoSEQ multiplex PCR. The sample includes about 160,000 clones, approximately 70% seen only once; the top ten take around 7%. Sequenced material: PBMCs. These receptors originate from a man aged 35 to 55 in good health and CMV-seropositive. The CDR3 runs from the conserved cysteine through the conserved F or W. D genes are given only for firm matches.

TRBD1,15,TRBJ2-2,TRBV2,CASSVVAGGTGELFF
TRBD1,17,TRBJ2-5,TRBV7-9,CASSLAGPDRATETQYF
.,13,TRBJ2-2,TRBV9,CASSVAGIGELFF
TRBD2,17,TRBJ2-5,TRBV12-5,CASGLVRLAGGSETQYF
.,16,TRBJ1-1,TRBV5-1,CASSLQPDRVPAEAFF
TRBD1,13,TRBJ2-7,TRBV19,CASSIQGVYEQYF
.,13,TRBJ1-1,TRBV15,CATSRAGEAEAFF
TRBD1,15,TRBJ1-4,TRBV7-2,CASRVQGATNEKLFF
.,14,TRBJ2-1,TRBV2,CASKGGDSYNEQFF
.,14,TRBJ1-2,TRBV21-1,CASSPGQGWCGYTF
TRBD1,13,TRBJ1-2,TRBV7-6,CASSSGQGLDYTF
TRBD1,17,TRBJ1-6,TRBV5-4,CASSQGGLSSYNSPLHF
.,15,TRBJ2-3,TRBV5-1,CASSIQGRREDTQYF
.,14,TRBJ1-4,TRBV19,CASSISGANEKLFF
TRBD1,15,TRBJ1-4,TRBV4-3,CASSPLNTGGEKLFF
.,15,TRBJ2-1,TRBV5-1,CASSLGGWGNHEQFF
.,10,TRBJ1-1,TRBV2,CAGGRTEAFF
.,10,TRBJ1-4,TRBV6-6,CASNGEKLFF
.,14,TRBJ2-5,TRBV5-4,CASSFAELPETQYF
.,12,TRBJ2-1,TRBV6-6,CASSSTKQFQFF
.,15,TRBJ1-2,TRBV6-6,CASSRPSGWISGYTF
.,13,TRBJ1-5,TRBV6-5,CASSRGVRQPQHF
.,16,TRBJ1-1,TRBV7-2,CASSLRAGNRATEAFF
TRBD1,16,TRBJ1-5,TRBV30,CAWSKTGGWPNQPQHF
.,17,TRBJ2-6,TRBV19,CASSPLGQISGANVLTF
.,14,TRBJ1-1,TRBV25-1,CASLPGGHSTEAFF
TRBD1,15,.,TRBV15,CATSPAGDSSYEQYF
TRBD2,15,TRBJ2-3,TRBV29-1,CSVEEPLAGTSTQYF
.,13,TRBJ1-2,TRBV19,CASSPGTTGGYTF
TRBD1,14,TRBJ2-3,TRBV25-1,CASTGTGGGDTQYF
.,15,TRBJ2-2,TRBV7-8,CASSRHRVTTGELFF